This TCR beta chain was captured in a study of cytomegalovirus exposure and HLA in healthy donors. With 60 Vbeta and 13 Jbeta primers, the PCR was carried out. Libraries were prepared by immunoSEQ multiplex PCR; TCRdb keeps only in-frame clonotypes and omits some of them. The sample includes 150,000 or so clones, 70% to 80% of them seen just once. Per germline, CDR1 LNHDA and CDR2 SQIVND (reference sequence). CDR3 length: 14 residues. The sequencing input was PBMCs. The source is a man aged 30 to 39 in good health and CMV-seronegative. The rearrangement links TRBV19 to TRBJ2-1, with 8 positions matching TRBD1. The CDR3 spells CASISGGNVDEQFF. As DNA, the CDR3 is TGTGCTTCAATTTCAGGGGGCAATGTAGATGAGCAGTTCTTC.